The 10 T cell receptor beta chains listed next were all sequenced from one sample in a study of cytomegalovirus exposure and HLA in healthy donors. This PCR relied on a set of 60 Vbeta primers and 13 Jbeta primers. Sequenced by immunoSEQ multiplex PCR; TCRdb stores in-frame clones only, minus some. The sample is made up of approximately 210,000 clones, and the top ten hold roughly 0.98% of it. Specimen: PBMCs. The receptors come from a woman younger than 45 in good health and CMV-seropositive.

The CDR3 DNA is TGCGCCAGCAGCTCTTCGGGAAACAACTACGAGCAGTACTTC. It is translated as CASSSSGNNYEQYF. V and J are TRBV5-1 and TRBJ2-7; a weak D match, TRBD2 (5 bases). The germline V gene encodes CDR1 SGHRS and CDR2 YFSETQ. Trimming removed 3 bases from V and 3 bases from J, with 13 bases in between. CDR3 length: 14 amino acids. Filled out from reference TRBV5-1 and TRBJ2-7, the complete variable domain reads KAGVTQTPRYLIKTRGQQVTLSCSPISGHRSVSWYQQTPGQGLQFLFEYFSETQRNKGNFPGRFSGRQFSNSRSEMNVSTLELGDSALYLCASSSSGNNYEQYFGPGTRLTVT.

This chain links TRBV2 with TRBJ2-7, with D possibly TRBD1 on 6 matching bases. Germline CDR1 and CDR2: SNHLY and FYNNEI. The CDR3 runs 14 residues. Trimming took 6 bases from V and 0 from J, leaving 12 bases between them. The CDR3 here is CASRAQGYSYEQYF. The CDR3 DNA follows: TGTGCCAGCAGGGCACAGGGTTACTCCTACGAGCAGTACTTC.

V is TRBV7-2 and J is TRBJ2-5, with 7 bases that match TRBD2. Germline V gene lookup returns CDR1 SGHTA and CDR2 FQGNSA. The CDR3 consists of 15 residues. Unmatched junction bases numbered 10, after V lost 5 bases and J lost 4 bases. For the CDR3, the DNA is TGTGCCAGCAGCCGCGCACTAGCGCTGCGAGAGACCCAGTACTTC. It is translated as CASSRALALRETQYF.

The gene calls are TRBV19 and TRBJ2-3, with 9 bases identical to TRBD2. V was clipped by 3 bases and J by 0 bases; unmatched bases: 7. This CDR3 is built from 17 residues. The germline V gene encodes CDR1 LNHDA and CDR2 SQIVND (reference sequence). CDR3 amino acids: CASSISGGRPSTDTQYF. CDR3 nucleotides: TGTGCCAGTAGTATTAGCGGGGGCAGACCTAGCACAGATACGCAGTATTTT. The variable domain in full, completed from reference TRBV19 and TRBJ2-3, reads DGGITQSPKYLFRKEGQNVTLSCEQNLNHDAMYWYRQDPGQGLRLIYYSQIVNDFQKGDIAEGYSVSREKKESFPLTVTSAQKNPTAFYLCASSISGGRPSTDTQYFGPGTRLTVL.

The V and J genes are TRBV27 and TRBJ2-7; a possible D gene is TRBD2 (5 bases). The germline V gene encodes CDR1 MNHEY and CDR2 SMNVEV (reference sequence). CDR3 length: 13 residues. V shed 8 bases and J shed 2 bases, with 13 bases lying between them. DNA of the CDR3: TGTGCCAGCGGGTTGAGCGGTGCCTACGAGCAGTACTTC. Translating it yields CASGLSGAYEQYF.

CDR3 DNA sequence: TGTGCCAGCAGGGGGACGTGGGGGGGTTTCTATGGCTACACCTTC. It is translated as CASRGTWGGFYGYTF. The chain uses TRBV2 and TRBJ1-2; possibly TRBD1 for D (5 bases). Trimming left V 6 bases short and J 4 bases short, with 18 bases between. Germline V gene lookup returns CDR1 SNHLY and CDR2 FYNNEI. The CDR3 is made up of 15 amino acids.

The chain carries TRBV9 and TRBJ2-3; possible D gene TRBD2, 6 bases. Trimming took 0 bases from V and 6 from J, leaving 11 bases between them. Per germline, CDR1 SGDLS and CDR2 YYNGEE. The CDR3 has 14 amino acids. The CDR3 nucleotides are TGTGCCAGCAGCGTAGAACTAGCATTTGATACGCAGTATTTT. This gives the protein CASSVELAFDTQYF.

The rearrangement joins TRBV4-1 to TRBJ1-5; no clear D. CDR3 length: 12 residues. Germline CDR1 and CDR2: MGHRA and YSYEKL. V was trimmed by 3 bases and J by 5 bases, leaving 5 bases between them. Written as DNA, the CDR3 is TGCGCCAGCAGCCACCCTGATCAGCCCCAGCATTTT. It is translated as CASSHPDQPQHF.

The rearrangement joins TRBV6-1 to TRBJ1-2; D possibly corresponds to TRBD1 (5 bases). V was shortened by 1 base and J by 13 bases, with 10 bases between the two germline ends. Germline V gene data show CDR1 as MNHNS and CDR2 as SASEGT. This CDR3 is built from 11 residues. The CDR3 DNA reads as TGTGCCAGCAGTGAAGAATACGGGGGCACCTTC. Residues: CASSEEYGGTF.

The chain joins TRBV2 to TRBJ2-7, with a weak D call TRBD2 (6 bases). The germline V gene has CDR1 SNHLY and CDR2 FYNNEI. This CDR3 contains 14 residues. Trimming took off 6 bases at V and 3 bases at J, with 15 bases between the two ends. The CDR3 is CASRRLGDFYEQYF. The CDR3 nucleotides read TGTGCCAGCAGGCGACTAGGGGACTTCTACGAGCAGTACTTC.